Listed below are T cell receptor beta chains from one sample, sequenced in a study of post-analysis software for immune sequencing data. One entry per CDR3 protein, called by TCRdb with MiXCR from the PCR reads. The sample has roughly 540,000 distinct CDR3 sequences, around a third seen once. Sequenced input: blood. All receptors come from a girl aged 2-17 years with multiple sclerosis. Both conserved end residues are part of each CDR3. Fields, in order: V gene, CDR3 protein.

>TRBV5-1
CASSLDPGRGYTF
>TRBV20-1
CSARDLVRSSYNSPLHF
>TRBV29-1
CSVQGSHGYTF
>TRBV20-1
CSARGVTAYEQYF
>TRBV9
CASSVDDRNTGELFF
>TRBV2
CASTLTGDNEKLFF
>TRBV7-2
CASSRTGLGGYTF
>TRBV29-1
CSVGDKTNYGYTF
>TRBV29-1
CSLTTSGEQETQYF
>TRBV7-9
CASRPAGGGYEQYF
>TRBV25-1
CASSEFLGTASFNEKLFF
>TRBV28
CASSFRTGLNSPLHF
>TRBV6-1
CASSKPLTGLGTDTQYF
>TRBV6-6
CASSRRTTRGNTDTQYF
>TRBV20-1
CSAVWGVQETQYF
>TRBV29-1
CSVDIGVIRNEQFF
>TRBV5-1
CASSLEGKNTEAFF
>TRBV7-8
CASSLGGVDGYTF
>TRBV20-1
CSARDARTSPVTDTQYF
>TRBV20-1
CSAMGSFTGHRQETQYF
>TRBV20-1
CSATLIASRGSYEQYF
>TRBV6-4
CASSSTGVGVTEAFF
>TRBV20-1
CSATEGETQYF
>TRBV29-1
CSVGQGGTEAFF
>TRBV29-1
CSVRLSLTDTQYF
>TRBV6-6
CASSPQGSVNYGYTF
>TRBV5-4
CASSWGVRGRGNYGYTF
>TRBV14
CASSRMSGTTEAFF
>TRBV5-1
CASSLSTSGGQEYF
>TRBV29-1
CSVEDQTGTNTEAFF
>TRBV10-3
CAISDRSASGAKNIQYF
>TRBV10-3
CAISGGDFDEQYF
>TRBV20-1
CSVDRPGETQYF
>TRBV15
CATSSPVHSYNEQFF
>TRBV4-1
CASSQPGGGEQFF
>TRBV12-3/TRBV12-4
CASSQPTGLLDTDTQYF
>TRBV7-9
CASSPRGDRGISYEQYF
>TRBV9
CASSSRTGMNTEAFF
>TRBV20-1
CSAVLLAGGETQYF
>TRBV11-2
CASSFTAGDNEQFF